This entry lists 17 T cell receptor beta chains sequenced from one sample in a study of blood T cell repertoires in COVID-19. Sequencing was performed with immunoSEQ multiplex PCR; in TCRdb, only in-frame clones are kept and a portion is missing. The data contain 150,000 to 200,000 clones, around 92% of them singletons. The sequenced material came from peripheral blood. The receptors shown here come from a man in his sixties with acute or convalescent COVID-19.

This clone was counted at least ten times. V is TRBV20-1 and J is TRBJ1-4; perhaps TRBD1 as D (6 bases). Trimming pared 0 bases from V and 16 bases from J, leaving 12 bases between. Germline V gene data show CDR1 as DFQATT and CDR2 as SNEGSKA (reference sequence). The CDR3 runs to 11 residues. The CDR3 sequence is CSARDLGGKFF. The CDR3 DNA follows: TGCAGTGCTAGAGATCTAGGGGGAAAGTTTTTT.

The V and J genes are TRBV28 and TRBJ2-1; D may be TRBD2 (5 bases). This CDR3 region has 14 residues. Deletions cut 7 bases from V and 2 bases from J, with 12 bases between. Germline CDR1 reads MDHEN; CDR2 reads SYDVKM. Here the CDR3 reads CASNQADPYNEQFF. As DNA, the CDR3 is TGTGCCAGCAATCAAGCGGATCCCTACAATGAGCAGTTCTTC.

The chain has TRBV30 and TRBJ1-2; D call uncertain. CDR3 length equals 13 residues. Trimming cost V 3 bases and J 0 bases, with 8 bases left between them. Per germline, CDR1 GTSNPN and CDR2 SVGIG (reference sequence). Here the CDR3 DNA reads TGTGCCTGGAGCCCAGAAGCTAACTATGGCTACACCTTC. This codes for CAWSPEANYGYTF.

The chain recombines TRBV21-1 with TRBJ1-4; the table's D call TRBD1 went unverified against the DNA. TRBV21-1 is marked as a pseudogene. The CDR3 length is 21 residues. The CDR3 DNA is TGTGCCAGCAGCAAAGCTCTCAGACAAGGCCGCTCTAAGACAACTAATGAAAAACTGTTTTTT. This sequence encodes CASSKALRQGRSKTTNEKLFF.

V gene TRBV24-1 combines with J gene TRBJ1-2, with D unresolved. The V gene's germline CDR1 is KGHDR and CDR2 SFDVKD. The germline V and J ends were trimmed by 3 bases and 3 bases, with 10 bases remaining between them. The CDR3 sequence is 14 residues long. The CDR3 sequence is CATSDHGRDYGYTF. The CDR3 nucleotides are TGTGCCACCAGTGATCACGGGAGAGACTATGGCTACACCTTC.

The chain couples TRBV29-1 to TRBJ1-1, with 7 nucleotides matching TRBD1. The CDR3 runs to 14 residues. Germline CDR1 SQVTM, CDR2 ANQGSEA. With 3 bases clipped from V and 2 bases from J, the junction kept 6 bases outside the gene matches. The CDR3 spells CSVDSRDRNTEAFF. The CDR3 coding sequence is TGCAGCGTTGACAGCCGGGACAGAAACACTGAAGCTTTCTTT.

This clone has only one observation. The CDR3 is CATSDPTGTNGYTF. CDR3 nucleotides: TGTGCCACCAGTGATCCTACAGGGACCAATGGCTACACCTTC. The chain carries TRBV24-1 and TRBJ1-2, with a weak D call TRBD1 (6 bases). The CDR3 is 14 amino acids. With 3 bases removed from V and 6 bases from J, the gap between germline ends came to 13 bases. Germline values: CDR1 KGHDR, CDR2 SFDVKD.

The chain carries TRBV24-1 and TRBJ1-2, with 9 positions matching TRBD1. Unmatched junction bases numbered 8, after V lost 3 bases and J lost 7 bases. CDR1 is KGHDR, CDR2 SFDVKD, per germline. The CDR3 runs 15 residues. The CDR3: CATSDPGQGPSGYTF. The CDR3 DNA reads as TGTGCCACCAGTGATCCGGGACAGGGCCCCTCTGGCTACACCTTC.

This clone was picked up one time. The CDR3 sequence is CASSLGTSEQFF. The CDR3 DNA sequence: TGTGCCAGCAGCTTAGGGACTAGTGAGCAGTTCTTC. The chain carries TRBV7-9 and TRBJ2-1; TRBD2 agrees at 7 bases. CDR3 size: 12 residues. Germline V gives CDR1 SEHNR, CDR2 FQNEAQ (reference sequence). After removal of 1 base from V and 9 bases from J, the junction contained 0 bases not matched to a gene. Together with reference TRBV7-9 and TRBJ2-1, the CDR3 gives the full variable domain: DTGVSQNPRHKITKRGQNVTFRCDPISEHNRLYWYRQTLGQGPEFLTYFQNEAQLEKSRLLSDRFSAERPKGSFSTLEIQRTEQGDSAMYLCASSLGTSEQFFGPGTRLTVL.

The gene calls are TRBV11-2 and TRBJ2-2; TRBD2 matches at 12 bases. The CDR3 length is 16 residues. Germline CDR1 reads SGHAT; CDR2 reads FQNNGV. The J segment lost 5 bases and the V segment lost 6 bases, leaving 7 bases of the junction unmatched. CDR3 bases: TGTGCCAGCAGATCCCTAGCGGGGGGGAATACCGGGGAGCTGTTTTTT. Amino acids: CASRSLAGGNTGELFF.

The V gene is TRBV4-1, the J gene TRBJ2-7; weak D call: TRBD1 (6 bases). V dropped 1 base and J dropped 3 bases, with 16 bases sitting between them. From germline, CDR1 is MGHRA and CDR2 YSYEKL. The CDR3 spans 16 residues. The CDR3 sequence is CASSQGQTGGLYEQYF. CDR3 in DNA: TGCGCCAGCAGCCAAGGTCAGACAGGCGGACTCTACGAGCAGTACTTC.

The chain couples TRBV11-2 to TRBJ1-1, with TRBD1 as a possible D gene (6 bases). Deletions cut 5 bases from V and 8 bases from J, with 12 bases between. The CDR3 extends over 12 amino acids. In germline, CDR1 is SGHAT, CDR2 FQNNGV. The CDR3 region is CASSVNTGEAFF. The CDR3 nucleotides are TGTGCCAGCAGCGTCAATACAGGGGAAGCTTTCTTT.

The genes are TRBV24-1 and TRBJ2-2; D is possibly TRBD2 (5 bases). The CDR3 totals 13 residues. In germline, CDR1 is KGHDR, CDR2 SFDVKD. V lost 5 bases and J 7 bases, leaving 10 bases between the germline ends. The CDR3 is CATSGRERGELFF. DNA of the CDR3: TGTGCCACCAGTGGTAGGGAGCGCGGGGAGCTGTTTTTT.

The V and J genes are TRBV30 and TRBJ2-4; 8 bases match TRBD1. Germline loops: CDR1 GTSNPN, CDR2 SVGIG (reference sequence). CDR3 length: 12 residues. The CDR3 nucleotides are TGTGCTTGGGACAGGCAGAAAAACATTCAGTACTTC. Amino acid sequence: CAWDRQKNIQYF.

This clone appeared a few times. The rearrangement joins TRBV19 to TRBJ1-3; no reliable D call. Germline V CDR1 and CDR2: LNHDA, SQIVND (reference sequence). CDR3 length: 14 residues. Between the trimmed V and J ends, which lost 8 bases and 1 base, there was a span of 12 bases. CDR3 residues: CASEDEFSGNTIYF. DNA of the CDR3: TGTGCCAGTGAGGATGAGTTTTCTGGAAACACCATATATTTT. The entire variable domain, with the rest obtained from reference TRBV19 and TRBJ1-3, is as follows: DGGITQSPKYLFRKEGQNVTLSCEQNLNHDAMYWYRQDPGQGLRLIYYSQIVNDFQKGDIAEGYSVSREKKESFPLTVTSAQKNPTAFYLCASEDEFSGNTIYFGEGSWLTVV.

This chain joins TRBV7-9 and TRBJ2-1; D is ambiguous. This CDR3 is 14 amino acids long. CDR1 is SEHNR, CDR2 FQNEAQ, per germline (reference sequence). Trimming removed 4 bases at V and 7 bases at J, with 14 bases between. The CDR3 DNA is TGTGCCAGCAGCTCACATATTACCTGGAATGAGCAGTTCTTC. The encoded protein is CASSSHITWNEQFF.

This chain links TRBV6-5 with TRBJ1-1; the match to TRBD1 covers 10 bases. Trimming cost V 7 bases and J 0 bases; bases outside gene matches: 5. The CDR3 is made up of 15 amino acids. CDR1 and CDR2 from the germline V gene are MNHEY and SVGAGI. The CDR3, as DNA: TGTGCCAGCAAGGGACAGGGGAAAATGAACACTGAAGCTTTCTTT. Amino acids: CASKGQGKMNTEAFF.